This T cell receptor beta chain comes out of a study of cytomegalovirus exposure and HLA in healthy donors. The ends were cut back, 5 bases at V and 2 bases at J, with 10 bases in the middle. The CDR3 totals 13 residues. Per the germline V gene, CDR1 is SEHNR and CDR2 is FQNEAQ (reference sequence). In the PCR, 60 Vbeta and 13 Jbeta primers were used. Libraries were prepared by immunoSEQ multiplex PCR; TCRdb keeps only in-frame clonotypes and omits some of them. The repertoire holds approximately 180,000 clones, approximately 78% seen once, with roughly 2.5% in the top ten. V and J are TRBV7-9 and TRBJ2-7, with D unresolved. Sequenced sample: PBMCs. The receptor was derived from a human donor in good health. The CDR3 DNA sequence: TGTGCCAGCAGCCCCCCGTTCGCCTACGAGCAGTACTTC. Translated, it gives CASSPPFAYEQYF.